This T cell receptor (beta chain) was recorded in a study of blood T cells in healthy people across ages. Findings of the study overall: Aged donors had fewer naive CD4+ cells and lower diversity than long-lived donors. Age advanced and TCR beta diversity per million T cells fell, roughly linearly.

The CDR3 is 14 residues long. Between the trimmed V and J ends, which lost 4 bases and 3 bases, there was a span of 12 bases. Sample-barcoded 5' priming and a J-beta primer mix drove a second PCR of roughly 6 to 12 cycles. The authors tagged each cDNA molecule using a template-switch adaptor with 12 random nucleotides. TCRdb independently ran MiXCR on the 5' RACE reads; one entry per CDR3 protein. This table has 600,000 to 650,000 distinct CDR3 sequences, 58% appearing once. This clonotype was picked up a small number of times. Its antigen is still unknown. The V and J genes are TRBV12-3 or TRBV12-4 and TRBJ1-1; D remains unclear. What was sequenced was blood. The receptor comes from a man between 60 and 75 years old in good health. The CDR3 region is CASSSGSYDTEAFF. For the CDR3, the DNA is TGTGCCAGCAGTTCGGGCTCATATGACACTGAAGCTTTCTTT.